These T cell receptor beta chains were read from a single sample in a study of T-cell reconstitution after alpha-beta-depleted transplantation in children. TCRdb itself ran the PCR reads through MiXCR, one entry per CDR3 protein. This table holds hundreds of thousands of distinct CDR3 sequences, around 17% found once. This specimen was PBMCs from the stem cell graft donor, taken from the stem cell graft. Every receptor here comes from a human donor who donated a stem cell graft to a child with acute myeloid leukemia. Each CDR3 is given with its conserved first and last residue. Fields, in order: D gene, clone size, J gene, V gene, CDR3 protein, CDR3 DNA. A D gene is named only where the DNA matches it firmly. Size is omitted from some rows. Given values are once, few, many or a class for expanded clones.

d_gene: TRBD1
abundance: many
j_gene: TRBJ1-6
v_gene: TRBV5-1
CDR3aa: CASSGGGAGSPLHF
CDR3nt: TGCGCCAGCAGCGGAGGGGGCGCAGGTTCACCCCTCCACTTT

d_gene: NA
abundance: NA
j_gene: TRBJ1-2
v_gene: TRBV12-3/TRBV12-4
CDR3aa: CASTVSGPGGYTF
CDR3nt: TGTGCCAGCACCGTATCCGGCCCCGGTGGCTACACCTTC

d_gene: NA
abundance: many
j_gene: TRBJ1-2
v_gene: TRBV29-1
CDR3aa: CSVERQQNYGYTF
CDR3nt: TGCAGCGTTGAAAGGCAGCAGAACTATGGCTACACCTTC

d_gene: NA
abundance: many
j_gene: TRBJ1-6
v_gene: TRBV7-2
CDR3aa: CASSPPERSPLHF
CDR3nt: TGTGCCAGCAGCCCACCGGAAAGATCACCCCTCCACTTT

d_gene: NA
abundance: many
j_gene: TRBJ1-5
v_gene: TRBV29-1
CDR3aa: CSVAGGGNQPQHF
CDR3nt: TGCAGCGTTGCGGGAGGGGGCAATCAGCCCCAGCATTTT

d_gene: TRBD2
abundance: many
j_gene: TRBJ2-3
v_gene: TRBV20-1
CDR3aa: CSVSGISTDTQYF
CDR3nt: TGCAGTGTTAGCGGGATTAGCACAGATACGCAGTATTTT

d_gene: NA
abundance: few
j_gene: TRBJ1-1
v_gene: TRBV5-5
CDR3aa: CASSFKGNTEAFF
CDR3nt: TGTGCCAGCAGCTTTAAAGGGAACACTGAAGCTTTCTTT

d_gene: NA
abundance: few
j_gene: TRBJ2-7
v_gene: TRBV13
CDR3aa: CASSSTRGQTHYEQYF
CDR3nt: TGTGCCAGCAGCTCGACCAGGGGCCAAACGCACTACGAGCAGTACTTC

d_gene: NA
abundance: few
j_gene: TRBJ2-1
v_gene: TRBV7-9
CDR3aa: CASALAKGRIF
CDR3nt: TGTGCCAGCGCACTAGCAAAGGGGAGGATCTTC

d_gene: NA
abundance: many
j_gene: TRBJ2-3
v_gene: TRBV29-1
CDR3aa: CSGRGGEDTQYF
CDR3nt: TGCAGCGGTCGCGGGGGCGAAGATACGCAGTATTTT